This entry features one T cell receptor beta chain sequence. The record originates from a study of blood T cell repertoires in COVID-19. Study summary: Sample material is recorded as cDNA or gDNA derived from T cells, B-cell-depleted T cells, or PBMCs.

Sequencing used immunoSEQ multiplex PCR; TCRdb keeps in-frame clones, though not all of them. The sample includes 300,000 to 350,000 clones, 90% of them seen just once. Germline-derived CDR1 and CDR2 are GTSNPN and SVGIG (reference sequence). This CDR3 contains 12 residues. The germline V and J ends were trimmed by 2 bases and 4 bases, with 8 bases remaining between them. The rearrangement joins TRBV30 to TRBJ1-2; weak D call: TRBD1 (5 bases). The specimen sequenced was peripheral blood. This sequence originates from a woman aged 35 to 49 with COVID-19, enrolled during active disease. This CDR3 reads CAWSSTVYGYTF. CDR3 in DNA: TGTGCCTGGAGTTCGACAGTCTATGGCTACACCTTC.